The rows below give T cell receptor beta chains drawn from one sample of a study of CD8 T cells in Susac syndrome. TCRdb re-called the immunoSEQ multiplex PCR reads with MiXCR, one entry per CDR3 protein. Altogether tens of thousands of distinct CDR3 sequences are present, around 93% being singletons, with the ten largest covering roughly 0.46%. The sequenced sample was CD8+ T cells from PBMCs. The receptors stem from a human donor with Susac syndrome. Each CDR3 is given with its conserved first and last residue. Fields, in order: V gene, D gene, CDR3 protein. The D gene is left open where the match is weak.

>TRBV20-1|-
CSATIGGPYGYTF
>TRBV5-6|-
CASSAPRADYTDTQYF
>TRBV29-1|-
CSVEGVGSSYNEQFF
>TRBV14|-
CASSQVEAQGVVDGYTF
>TRBV25-1|-
CAASWGAGNTIYF
>TRBV11-2|TRBD2
CASSLPSAPGGYNEQFF
>TRBV27|TRBD2
CASSLSLAGETGELFF
>TRBV3-1|-
CASSQDGAGIVYNEQFF
>TRBV20-1|-
CSASDRKYEQYF
>TRBV4-1|TRBD1
CASSHATGSQPQHF
>TRBV7-9|-
CASSFFPDTQYF
>TRBV27|-
CASSFGGLSGANVLTF
>TRBV7-2|-
CASSSRDTENTEAFF
>TRBV5-6|-
CASSLGGTTGAFF
>TRBV30|-
CAWSLIQGVTYNEQFF
>TRBV13|-
CASRPPGGYNEQFF
>TRBV7-9|-
CASYRNTGELFF
>TRBV7-9|-
CASSDSLQQGNYGYTF
>TRBV30|-
CAWSVTSGLQPQHF
>TRBV3-1|TRBD1
CASSQAGTGDNEQFF
>TRBV28|-
CASSLVVTNQPQHF
>TRBV28|TRBD2
CASSGGRVVETQYF
>TRBV28|-
CASSSRGTGELFF
>TRBV29-1|-
CSVDTGYSPGGYTF
>TRBV7-9|-
CASSSTGLYEQYF
>TRBV25-1|-
CASSELGGGTEAFF
>TRBV6-4|TRBD2
CASKPGLGAGELFF
>TRBV29-1|-
CSVDMGTGELFF
>TRBV20-1|-
CSASNKLPSNEQYF
>TRBV9|-
CASSVVSSTDTQYF
>TRBV19|TRBD1
CASSTGTGPLQETQYF
>TRBV20-1|TRBD2
CSATTGLAGRRVDNEQFF
>TRBV7-3|TRBD1
CASSSADRGDYEQYF
>TRBV29-1|-
CSVGDSWWAAGELFF
>TRBV4-1|-
CASSQVGQGDTEAFF
>TRBV20-1|-
CSARGTGTKNIQYF
>TRBV24-1|-
CATSDGPNQPQHF
>TRBV29-1|-
CSVVYHTGEQYF
>TRBV4-1|-
CASSQDGLAGGYTF
>TRBV5-6|TRBD2
CASSPSGGGTYNEQFF
>TRBV2|-
CASSEGSPNLSYEQYF
>TRBV20-1|TRBD2
CSAREVAGGLYNEQFF
>TRBV14|TRBD1
CASSPPRQGPMNTEAFF
>TRBV12-3/TRBV12-4|TRBD2
CASSFLAGVPYEQYF
>TRBV12-3/TRBV12-4|TRBD1
CASSFRTGSGYTF
>TRBV6-5|-
CASIGGNEQFF
>TRBV5-6|-
CASSPRGEETQYF
>TRBV20-1|-
CSGKTWDDNPFNYGYTF